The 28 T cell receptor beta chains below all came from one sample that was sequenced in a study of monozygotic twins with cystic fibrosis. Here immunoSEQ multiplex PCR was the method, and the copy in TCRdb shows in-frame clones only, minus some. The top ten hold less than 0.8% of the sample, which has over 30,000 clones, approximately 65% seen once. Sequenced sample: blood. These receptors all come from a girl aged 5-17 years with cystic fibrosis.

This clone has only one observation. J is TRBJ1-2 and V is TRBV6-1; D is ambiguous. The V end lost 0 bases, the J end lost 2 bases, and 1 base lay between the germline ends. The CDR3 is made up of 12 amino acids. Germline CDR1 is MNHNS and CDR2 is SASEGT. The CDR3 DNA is TGTGCCAGCAGTGAAGCGAACTATGGCTACACCTTC. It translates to CASSEANYGYTF.

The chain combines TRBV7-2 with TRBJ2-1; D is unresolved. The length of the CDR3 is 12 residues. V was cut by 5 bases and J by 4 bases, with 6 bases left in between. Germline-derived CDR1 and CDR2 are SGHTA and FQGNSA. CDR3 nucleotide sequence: TGTGCCAGCAGCCCGAGTTACAATGAGCAGTTCTTC. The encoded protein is CASSPSYNEQFF.

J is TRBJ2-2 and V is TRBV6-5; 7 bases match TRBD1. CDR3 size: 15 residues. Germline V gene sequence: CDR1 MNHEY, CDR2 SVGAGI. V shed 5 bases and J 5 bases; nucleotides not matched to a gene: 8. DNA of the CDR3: TGTGCCAGCAGTCAAAGACAGGGCGTTACCGGGGAGCTGTTTTTT. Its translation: CASSQRQGVTGELFF.

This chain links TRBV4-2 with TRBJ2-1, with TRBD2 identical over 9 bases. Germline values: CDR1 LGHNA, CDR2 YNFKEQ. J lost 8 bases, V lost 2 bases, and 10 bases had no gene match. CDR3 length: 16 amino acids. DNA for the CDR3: TGTGCCAGCAGCCAACTAAATAGCGGGAGCTCGGATGAGCAGTTCTTC. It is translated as CASSQLNSGSSDEQFF.

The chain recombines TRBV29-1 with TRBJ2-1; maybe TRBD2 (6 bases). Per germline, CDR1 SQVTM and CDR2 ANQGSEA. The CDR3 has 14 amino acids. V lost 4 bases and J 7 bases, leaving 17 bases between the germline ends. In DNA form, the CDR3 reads TGCAGCGTTGGGGTGACGGCGGGAAGAAATGAGCAGTTCTTC. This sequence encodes CSVGVTAGRNEQFF.

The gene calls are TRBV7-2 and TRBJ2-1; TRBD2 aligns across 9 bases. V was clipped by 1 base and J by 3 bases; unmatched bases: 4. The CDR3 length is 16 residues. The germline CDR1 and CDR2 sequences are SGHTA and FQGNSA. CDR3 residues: CASSLVGTSLYNEQFF. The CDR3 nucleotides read TGTGCCAGCAGCTTAGTAGGGACTAGCCTCTACAATGAGCAGTTCTTC.

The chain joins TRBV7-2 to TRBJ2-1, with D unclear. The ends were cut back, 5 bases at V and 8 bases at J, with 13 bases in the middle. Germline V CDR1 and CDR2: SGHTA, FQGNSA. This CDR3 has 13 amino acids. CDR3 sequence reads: CASSAAANDEQFF. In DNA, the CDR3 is TGTGCCAGCAGCGCCGCGGCTAACGATGAGCAGTTCTTC.

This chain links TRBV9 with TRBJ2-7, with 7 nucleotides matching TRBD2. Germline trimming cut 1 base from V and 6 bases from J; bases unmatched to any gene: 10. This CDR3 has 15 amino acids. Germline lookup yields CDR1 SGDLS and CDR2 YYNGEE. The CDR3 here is CASSVTAGLASEQYF. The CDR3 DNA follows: TGTGCCAGCAGCGTAACAGCGGGACTTGCCTCCGAGCAGTACTTC.

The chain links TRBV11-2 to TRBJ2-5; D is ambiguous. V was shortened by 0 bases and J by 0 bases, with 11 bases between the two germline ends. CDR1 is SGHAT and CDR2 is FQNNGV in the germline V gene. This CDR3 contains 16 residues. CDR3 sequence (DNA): TGTGCCAGCAGCTTAGATCTTGGGATAAACCAAGAGACCCAGTACTTC. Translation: CASSLDLGINQETQYF.

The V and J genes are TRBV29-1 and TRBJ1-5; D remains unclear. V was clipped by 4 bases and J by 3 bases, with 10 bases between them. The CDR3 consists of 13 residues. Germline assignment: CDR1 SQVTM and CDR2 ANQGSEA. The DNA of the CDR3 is TGCAGCGTTGGTGAGGGCTCCAATCAGCCCCAGCATTTT. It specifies CSVGEGSNQPQHF.

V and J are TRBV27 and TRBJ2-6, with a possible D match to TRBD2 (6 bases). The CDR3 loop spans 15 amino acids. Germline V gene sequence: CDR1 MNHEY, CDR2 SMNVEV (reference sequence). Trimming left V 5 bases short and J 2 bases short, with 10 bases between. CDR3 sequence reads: CASSPGTAGANVLTF. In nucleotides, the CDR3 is TGTGCCAGCAGTCCAGGGACTGCTGGGGCCAACGTCCTGACTTTC.

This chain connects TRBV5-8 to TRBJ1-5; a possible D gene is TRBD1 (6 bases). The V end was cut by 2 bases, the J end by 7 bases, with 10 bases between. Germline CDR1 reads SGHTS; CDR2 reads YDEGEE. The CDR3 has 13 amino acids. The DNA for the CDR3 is TGTGCCAGCAGCTTAAGGGGGGACCAGCCCCAGCATTTT. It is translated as CASSLRGDQPQHF.

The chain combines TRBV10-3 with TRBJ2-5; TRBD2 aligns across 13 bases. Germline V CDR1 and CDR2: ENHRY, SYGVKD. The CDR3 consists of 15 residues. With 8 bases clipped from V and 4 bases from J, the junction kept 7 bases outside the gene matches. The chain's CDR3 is CAIATSGRAPETQYF. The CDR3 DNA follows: TGTGCCATCGCAACTAGCGGGAGGGCCCCAGAGACCCAGTACTTC.

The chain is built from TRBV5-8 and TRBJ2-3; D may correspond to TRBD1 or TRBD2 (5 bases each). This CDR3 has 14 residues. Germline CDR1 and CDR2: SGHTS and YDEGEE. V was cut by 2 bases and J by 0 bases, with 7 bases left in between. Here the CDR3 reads CASSLGTSTDTQYF. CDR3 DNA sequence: TGTGCCAGCAGCTTAGGGACGAGCACAGATACGCAGTATTTT.

The CDR3, as DNA: TGTGCCAGCAGACCCGGGACAGAGATCACTGAAGCTTTCTTT. It yields the protein CASRPGTEITEAFF. The chain couples TRBV6-5 to TRBJ1-1; 7 positions match TRBD1. The CDR3 totals 14 residues. CDR1 is MNHEY and CDR2 is SVGAGI in the germline V gene. The V segment lost 6 bases and the J segment 4 bases; nucleotides outside the gene matches: 8.

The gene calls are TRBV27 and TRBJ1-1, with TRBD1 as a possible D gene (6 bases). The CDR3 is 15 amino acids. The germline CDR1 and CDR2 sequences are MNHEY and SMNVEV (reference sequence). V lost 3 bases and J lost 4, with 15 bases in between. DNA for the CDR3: TGTGCCAGCAGTTTGGGGGGCGCCCTCGGCACTGAAGCTTTCTTT. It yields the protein CASSLGGALGTEAFF.

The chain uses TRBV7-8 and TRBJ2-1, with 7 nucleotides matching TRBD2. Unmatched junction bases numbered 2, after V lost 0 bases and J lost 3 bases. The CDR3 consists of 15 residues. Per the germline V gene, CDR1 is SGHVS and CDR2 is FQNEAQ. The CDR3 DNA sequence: TGTGCCAGCAGCTTAGCGGGAGGGCTCTACAATGAGCAGTTCTTC. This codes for CASSLAGGLYNEQFF.

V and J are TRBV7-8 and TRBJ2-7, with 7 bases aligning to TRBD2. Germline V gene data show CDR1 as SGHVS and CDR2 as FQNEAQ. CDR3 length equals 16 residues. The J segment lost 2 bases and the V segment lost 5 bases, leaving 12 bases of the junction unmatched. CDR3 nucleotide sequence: TGTGCCAGCAGCCTAAGAGCCGGGGAGGGGCCCTACGAGCAGTACTTC. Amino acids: CASSLRAGEGPYEQYF.

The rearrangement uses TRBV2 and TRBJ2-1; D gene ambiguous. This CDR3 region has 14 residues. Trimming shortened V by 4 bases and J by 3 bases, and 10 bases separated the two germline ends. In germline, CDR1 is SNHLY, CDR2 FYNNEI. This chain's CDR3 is CASSVNEIYNEQFF. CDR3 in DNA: TGTGCCAGCAGTGTGAACGAAATCTACAATGAGCAGTTCTTC. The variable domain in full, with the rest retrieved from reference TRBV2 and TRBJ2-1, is EPEVTQTPSHQVTQMGQEVILRCVPISNHLYFYWYRQILGQKVEFLVSFYNNEISEKSEIFDDQFSVERPDGSNFTLKIRSTKLEDSAMYFCASSVNEIYNEQFFGPGTRLTVL.

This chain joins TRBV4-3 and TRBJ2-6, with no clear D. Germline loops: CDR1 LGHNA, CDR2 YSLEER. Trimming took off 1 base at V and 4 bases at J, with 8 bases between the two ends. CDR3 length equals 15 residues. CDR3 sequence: CASSQVQDGANVLTF. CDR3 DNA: TGCGCCAGCAGCCAAGTCCAGGACGGGGCCAACGTCCTGACTTTC.

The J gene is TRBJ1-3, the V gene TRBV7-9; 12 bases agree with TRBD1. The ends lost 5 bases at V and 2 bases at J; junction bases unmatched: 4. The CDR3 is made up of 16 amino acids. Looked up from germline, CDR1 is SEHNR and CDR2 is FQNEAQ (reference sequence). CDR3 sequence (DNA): TGTGCCAGCAGCCCAGGGACAGGGGGCACTGGAAACACCATATATTTT. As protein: CASSPGTGGTGNTIYF.

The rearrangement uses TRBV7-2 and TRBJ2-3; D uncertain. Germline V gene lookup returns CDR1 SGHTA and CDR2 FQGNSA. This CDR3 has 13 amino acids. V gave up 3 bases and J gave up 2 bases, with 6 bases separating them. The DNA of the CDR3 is TGTGCCAGCAGCTTTCAGGTCACAGATACGCAGTATTTT. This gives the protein CASSFQVTDTQYF.

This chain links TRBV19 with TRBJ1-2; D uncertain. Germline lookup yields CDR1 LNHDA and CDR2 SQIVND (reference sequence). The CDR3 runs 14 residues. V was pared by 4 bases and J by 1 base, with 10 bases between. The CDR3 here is CASSTGVSNYGYTF. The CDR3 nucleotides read TGTGCCAGTAGTACAGGAGTTAGTAACTATGGCTACACCTTC.

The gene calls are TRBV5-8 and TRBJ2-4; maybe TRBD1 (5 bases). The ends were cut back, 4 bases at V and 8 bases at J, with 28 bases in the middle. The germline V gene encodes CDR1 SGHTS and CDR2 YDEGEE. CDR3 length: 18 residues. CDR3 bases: TGTGCCAGCAGCCACCTAACAGGAAAAACAGGACAAAGGGACATTCAGTACTTC. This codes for CASSHLTGKTGQRDIQYF.

The DNA of the CDR3 is TGCAGTACTCGTCGGGTAAACGAGCAGTACTTC. It yields the protein CSTRRVNEQYF. The chain carries TRBV20-1 and TRBJ2-7; no reliable D call. Germline CDR1 reads DFQATT; CDR2 reads SNEGSKA (reference sequence). The V gene lost 8 bases and the J gene lost 5 bases, with 13 bases spanning the gap. This CDR3 spans 11 amino acids.

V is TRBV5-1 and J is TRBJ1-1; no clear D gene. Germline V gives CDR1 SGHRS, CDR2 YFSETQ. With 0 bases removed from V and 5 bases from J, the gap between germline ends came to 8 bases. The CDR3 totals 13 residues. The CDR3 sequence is CASSLAAATEAFF. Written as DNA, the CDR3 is TGCGCCAGCAGCTTGGCGGCTGCGACTGAAGCTTTCTTT.

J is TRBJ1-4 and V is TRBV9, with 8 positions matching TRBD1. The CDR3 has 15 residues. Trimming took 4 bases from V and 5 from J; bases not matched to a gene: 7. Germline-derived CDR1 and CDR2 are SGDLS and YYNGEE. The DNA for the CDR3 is TGTGCCAGCAGCCCCCGACAGGGGCTCAATGAAAAACTGTTTTTT. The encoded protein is CASSPRQGLNEKLFF.

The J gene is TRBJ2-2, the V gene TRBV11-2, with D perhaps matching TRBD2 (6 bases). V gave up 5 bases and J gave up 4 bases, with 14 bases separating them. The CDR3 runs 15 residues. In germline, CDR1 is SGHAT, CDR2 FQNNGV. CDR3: CASSPGLAFTGELFF. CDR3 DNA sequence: TGTGCCAGCAGCCCGGGGCTAGCGTTCACCGGGGAGCTGTTTTTT.